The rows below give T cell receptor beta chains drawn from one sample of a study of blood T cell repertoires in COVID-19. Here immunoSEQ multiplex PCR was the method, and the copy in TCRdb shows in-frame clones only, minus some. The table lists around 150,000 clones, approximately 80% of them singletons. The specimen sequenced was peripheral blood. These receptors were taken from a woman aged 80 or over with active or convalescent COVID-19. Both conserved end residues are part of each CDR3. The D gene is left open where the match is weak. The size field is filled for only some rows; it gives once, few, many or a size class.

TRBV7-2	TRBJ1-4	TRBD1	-	CASSSDRGSEKLFF	TGTGCCAGCAGCTCCGACAGGGGGTCTGAAAAACTGTTTTTT
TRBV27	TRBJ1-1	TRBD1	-	CASSLSGGTGNTEAFF	TGTGCCAGCAGTCTATCCGGCGGGACAGGGAACACTGAAGCTTTCTTT
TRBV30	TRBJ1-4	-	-	CAWSVPGGLTEKLFF	TGTGCCTGGAGTGTTCCCGGAGGGCTTACAGAAAAACTGTTTTTT
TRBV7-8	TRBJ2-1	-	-	CASSPTVNEQFF	TGTGCCAGCAGCCCGACAGTCAATGAGCAGTTCTTC
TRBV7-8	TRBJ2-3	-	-	CASSLEGRGGNTQYF	TGTGCCAGCAGCTTAGAGGGCAGGGGAGGGAATACGCAGTATTTT
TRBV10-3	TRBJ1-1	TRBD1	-	CAIRAGGEGVAFF	TGTGCCATCAGGGCAGGGGGCGAAGGGGTAGCTTTCTTT
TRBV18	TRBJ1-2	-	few	CASSPDSSGYGYTF	TGTGCCAGCTCACCAGACAGCTCCGGGTATGGCTACACCTTC
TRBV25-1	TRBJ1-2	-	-	CASSDGEGRIPDYGYTF	TGTGCCAGCAGTGATGGGGAGGGCCGTATACCAGACTATGGCTACACCTTC
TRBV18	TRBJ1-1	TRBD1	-	CASSPFRAQQGAFRETEAFF	TGTGCCAGCTCACCATTTAGGGCCCAACAGGGGGCGTTTAGGGAGACTGAAGCTTTCTTT
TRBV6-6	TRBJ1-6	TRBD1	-	CASRSQGGDSPLHF	TGTGCCAGCAGGTCACAGGGGGGGGATTCACCCCTCCACTTT
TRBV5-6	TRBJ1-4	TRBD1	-	CASSSLGDSHNEKLFF	TGTGCCAGCAGCAGTTTAGGGGACAGCCATAATGAAAAACTGTTTTTT
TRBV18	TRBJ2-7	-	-	CASSRAVDGTEQYF	TGTGCCAGCTCACGGGCCGTAGACGGTACGGAGCAGTACTTC
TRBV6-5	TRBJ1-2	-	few	CASSSTGLHYGYTF	TGTGCCAGCAGTTCTACAGGATTACACTATGGCTACACCTTC
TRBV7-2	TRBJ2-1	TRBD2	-	CASTLPLAAYNEQFF	TGTGCCAGCACCTTGCCACTAGCGGCCTACAATGAGCAGTTCTTC
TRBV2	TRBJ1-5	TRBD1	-	CASSTQGGDQPQHF	TGTGCCAGCAGCACTCAGGGGGGCGATCAGCCCCAGCATTTT
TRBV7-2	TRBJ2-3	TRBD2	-	CASSLRSGGTDTQYF	TGTGCCAGCAGCCTTCGTAGCGGGGGTACAGATACGCAGTATTTT
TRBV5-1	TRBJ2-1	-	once	CASSLFQENNEQFF	TGCGCCAGCAGCTTGTTCCAGGAAAACAATGAGCAGTTCTTC
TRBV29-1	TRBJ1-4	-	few	CSVGQANEKLFF	TGCAGCGTTGGACAGGCTAATGAAAAACTGTTTTTT
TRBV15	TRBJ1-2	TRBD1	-	CATSSGTATSYGYTF	TGTGCCACCAGCAGCGGGACAGCTACATCTTATGGCTACACCTTC
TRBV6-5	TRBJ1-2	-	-	CASSYLVAGYTF	TGTGCCAGCAGTTACCTAGTAGCGGGCTACACCTTC
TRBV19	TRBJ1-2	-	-	CASSILSAVYGYTF	TGTGCCAGTAGTATACTCAGTGCTGTCTATGGCTACACCTTC
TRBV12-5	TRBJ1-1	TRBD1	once	CASGSGQGREAFF	TGTGCTAGTGGTTCAGGACAGGGGCGCGAAGCTTTCTTT